A single T cell receptor beta chain is shown here with its context. Antigen specificity is unknown. These data belong to a study of CD8 T cell repertoires and HIV-1 epitope variants. The CDR3 is made up of 15 amino acids. Trimming cost V 3 bases and J 5 bases; bases outside gene matches: 6. CDR1 SGHAT and CDR2 FQNNGV come from the germline V gene. Clones were sequenced by immunoSEQ multiplex PCR, and TCRdb holds only the in-frame ones, with some missing. The sample has about 6,000 clones, under 70% seen once. The sequencing sample was made of cultured CD8+ T cells derived from PBMCs. The clonotype comes from a male donor with HIV. This chain joins TRBV11-2 and TRBJ2-2, with TRBD2 matching over 7 bases. The CDR3 nucleotides are TGTGCCAGCAGCTTTCTGGGGGAGGGGACCGGGGAGCTGTTTTTT. It yields the protein CASSFLGEGTGELFF.